Listed below are T cell receptor beta chains from one sample, sequenced in a study of blood T cell repertoires in COVID-19. Method: immunoSEQ multiplex PCR; TCRdb's copy keeps in-frame clones and lacks some. Counted here are about 320,000 clones, 70% to 90% occurring once; the ten biggest clones make up 7.2%. The sample was peripheral blood. The origin of the receptors is a human donor in a cohort sampled during active COVID-19. Each CDR3 is given with its conserved first and last residue. Fields, in order: clone size, V gene, D gene, J gene, CDR3 DNA, CDR3 protein. The D gene is left open where the match is weak. A row's size may be missing; if present it is once, few, many or a size class.

clone_size: .
v_call: TRBV6-5
d_call: TRBD1
j_call: TRBJ1-2
cdr3_nt: TGTGCCAGCAGTTACGGGACAGGCGATAACTATGGCTACACCTTC
cdr3_aa: CASSYGTGDNYGYTF

clone_size: .
v_call: TRBV5-8
d_call: TRBD1
j_call: TRBJ2-7
cdr3_nt: TGTGCCAGCAGTCTAACAGACAGGGTCGAGCAGTACTTC
cdr3_aa: CASSLTDRVEQYF

clone_size: .
v_call: TRBV3-1/TRBV3-2
d_call: .
j_call: TRBJ2-3
cdr3_nt: TGTGCCAGCAGCCAAGATCCACGGCGGAGCACAGATACGCAGTATTTT
cdr3_aa: CASSQDPRRSTDTQYF

clone_size: .
v_call: TRBV18
d_call: TRBD1
j_call: TRBJ1-1
cdr3_nt: TGTGCCAGCTCACCCAGGGACAGACCTGAAGCTTTCTTT
cdr3_aa: CASSPRDRPEAFF

clone_size: .
v_call: TRBV5-1
d_call: TRBD2
j_call: TRBJ2-1
cdr3_nt: TGCGCCAGCAGCTTGAGCGGGACCAATGAGCAGTTCTTC
cdr3_aa: CASSLSGTNEQFF

clone_size: .
v_call: TRBV5-1
d_call: TRBD1
j_call: TRBJ1-6
cdr3_nt: TGCGCCAGCAGGGACAGGGGTAGCTCACCCCTCCACTTT
cdr3_aa: CASRDRGSSPLHF

clone_size: .
v_call: TRBV5-6
d_call: .
j_call: TRBJ2-1
cdr3_nt: TGTGCCAGCAGCCCAGGCGTCCGCAATGAGCAGTTCTTC
cdr3_aa: CASSPGVRNEQFF

clone_size: .
v_call: TRBV30
d_call: TRBD1
j_call: TRBJ2-7
cdr3_nt: TGTGCCTCTTCCGGGACAGGTCTCTACGAGCAGTACTTC
cdr3_aa: CASSGTGLYEQYF

clone_size: .
v_call: TRBV2
d_call: TRBD1
j_call: TRBJ1-6
cdr3_nt: TGTGCCAGCAAGAAAGGGGACAGGGGGCGTTCACCCCTCCACTTT
cdr3_aa: CASKKGDRGRSPLHF

clone_size: .
v_call: TRBV6-5
d_call: TRBD1
j_call: TRBJ2-2
cdr3_nt: TGTGCCAGCAGTAGTTACAGGGGAAGCACCGGGGAGCTGTTTTTT
cdr3_aa: CASSSYRGSTGELFF

clone_size: once
v_call: TRBV9
d_call: .
j_call: TRBJ2-1
cdr3_nt: TGTGCCAGCAGCGTGGGGGACTTGATTGAGGAGCAGTTCTTC
cdr3_aa: CASSVGDLIEEQFF

clone_size: .
v_call: TRBV21-1
d_call: .
j_call: TRBJ1-5
cdr3_nt: TGTGCCAGCAGCTCTCAGGGGAAAAGGAATCAGCCCCAGCATTTT
cdr3_aa: CASSSQGKRNQPQHF

clone_size: once
v_call: TRBV30
d_call: TRBD2
j_call: TRBJ2-1
cdr3_nt: TGTGCCTGGAGTGAGGCTAGCGGAGAATACAATGAGCAGTTCTTC
cdr3_aa: CAWSEASGEYNEQFF

clone_size: once
v_call: TRBV5-1
d_call: TRBD1
j_call: TRBJ1-3
cdr3_nt: TGCGCCAGCAGCCTAGGACAGGGGGCGAAAGGAAACACCATATATTTT
cdr3_aa: CASSLGQGAKGNTIYF

clone_size: .
v_call: TRBV6-5
d_call: .
j_call: TRBJ1-1
cdr3_nt: TGTGCCAGCCGACAGGTTAACACTGAAGCTTTCTTT
cdr3_aa: CASRQVNTEAFF

clone_size: .
v_call: TRBV24-1
d_call: .
j_call: TRBJ2-5
cdr3_nt: TGTGCCACCAGTGACACCAGGGATGGTAGTATCCAAGAGACCCAGTACTTC
cdr3_aa: CATSDTRDGSIQETQYF

clone_size: .
v_call: TRBV5-1
d_call: TRBD1
j_call: TRBJ1-1
cdr3_nt: TGCGCCAGCAGTTGGGGACAGGGGAACACTGAAGCTTTCTTT
cdr3_aa: CASSWGQGNTEAFF

clone_size: .
v_call: TRBV10-3
d_call: TRBD1
j_call: TRBJ2-7
cdr3_nt: TGTGCCATCAGTGAGGGGACAGGGAGGCACGAGCAGTACTTC
cdr3_aa: CAISEGTGRHEQYF

clone_size: few
v_call: TRBV3-1/TRBV3-2
d_call: TRBD2
j_call: TRBJ2-2
cdr3_nt: TGTGCCAGCAGCAAACTAGCGGGGGGAAAATTCGGGGAGCTGTTTTTT
cdr3_aa: CASSKLAGGKFGELFF

clone_size: .
v_call: TRBV13
d_call: TRBD1
j_call: TRBJ1-2
cdr3_nt: TGTGCCAGCAGCTCGGACAGGGTTAACTATGGCTACACCTTC
cdr3_aa: CASSSDRVNYGYTF

clone_size: .
v_call: TRBV30
d_call: .
j_call: TRBJ2-3
cdr3_nt: TGTGCCTGGGGGTTGGGCGGGAGCACAGATACGCAGTATTTT
cdr3_aa: CAWGLGGSTDTQYF

clone_size: .
v_call: TRBV5-1
d_call: .
j_call: TRBJ1-2
cdr3_nt: TGCGCCAGCAGCCAGGGGATTCTAGAAACTAACTATGGCTACACCTTC
cdr3_aa: CASSQGILETNYGYTF

clone_size: .
v_call: TRBV30
d_call: TRBD1
j_call: TRBJ2-3
cdr3_nt: TGTGCCTGGAGTGGGGGACAGGGGGCAGGAGATACGCAGTATTTT
cdr3_aa: CAWSGGQGAGDTQYF

clone_size: .
v_call: TRBV5-1
d_call: TRBD2
j_call: TRBJ2-1
cdr3_nt: TGCGCCAGCAGCTTGGGACTAGCGGATAGCTCCTACAATGAGCAGTTCTTC
cdr3_aa: CASSLGLADSSYNEQFF

clone_size: .
v_call: TRBV7-2
d_call: .
j_call: TRBJ2-5
cdr3_nt: TGTGCCAGCAGCCTAGGGTCGGCAGGGCGAGAGACCCAGTACTTC
cdr3_aa: CASSLGSAGRETQYF

clone_size: .
v_call: TRBV10-3
d_call: TRBD1
j_call: TRBJ1-4
cdr3_nt: TGTGCCATCCGGGACAGGGAGCAGGGTGAAAAACTGTTTTTT
cdr3_aa: CAIRDREQGEKLFF

clone_size: .
v_call: TRBV12-3/TRBV12-4
d_call: TRBD2
j_call: TRBJ2-2
cdr3_nt: TGTGCCGGGACTAGCGCCATCGGGGAGCTGTTTTTT
cdr3_aa: CAGTSAIGELFF

clone_size: .
v_call: TRBV6-5
d_call: TRBD1
j_call: TRBJ1-5
cdr3_nt: TGTGCCAGCAGCACCCTACAGGGGTACCAGCCCCAGCATTTT
cdr3_aa: CASSTLQGYQPQHF

clone_size: once
v_call: TRBV7-9
d_call: .
j_call: TRBJ1-1
cdr3_nt: TGTGCCAGCAGCTTAGGGGAGGTAAACATGAACACTGAAGCTTTCTTT
cdr3_aa: CASSLGEVNMNTEAFF

clone_size: .
v_call: TRBV3-1/TRBV3-2
d_call: .
j_call: TRBJ1-5
cdr3_nt: TGTGCCAGCAGCCAGAGAGATTTTACGGGCAATCAGCCCCAGCATTTT
cdr3_aa: CASSQRDFTGNQPQHF

clone_size: .
v_call: TRBV4-1
d_call: TRBD1
j_call: TRBJ2-2
cdr3_nt: TGCGCCAGCAGCCAACAGGGGGCAGGCACCGGGGAGCTGTTTTTT
cdr3_aa: CASSQQGAGTGELFF

clone_size: .
v_call: TRBV20-1
d_call: TRBD1
j_call: TRBJ1-3
cdr3_nt: TGCAGTGCTAGTACCGGGACAGGGAGAAACACCATATATTTT
cdr3_aa: CSASTGTGRNTIYF

clone_size: .
v_call: TRBV6-5
d_call: .
j_call: TRBJ2-7
cdr3_nt: TGTGCCAGCAGTTACCACAGGGATAGCTACGAGCAGTACTTC
cdr3_aa: CASSYHRDSYEQYF

clone_size: .
v_call: TRBV6-1
d_call: TRBD1
j_call: TRBJ1-6
cdr3_nt: TGTGCCAGCAGTGAACGGGACAGCTATAATTCACCCCTCCACTTT
cdr3_aa: CASSERDSYNSPLHF

clone_size: .
v_call: TRBV7-2
d_call: TRBD2
j_call: TRBJ2-1
cdr3_nt: TGTGCCAGCAGCTTAGGACTAGCGGGGAGGAGTGAGCAGTTCTTC
cdr3_aa: CASSLGLAGRSEQFF

clone_size: .
v_call: TRBV9
d_call: .
j_call: TRBJ2-5
cdr3_nt: TGTGCCAGCAGCGTAGAAGGATCCTGGAGGGAGACCCAGTACTTC
cdr3_aa: CASSVEGSWRETQYF

clone_size: once
v_call: TRBV14
d_call: .
j_call: TRBJ1-2
cdr3_nt: TGTGCCAGCAGCCAAGACGGGTACTATGGCTACACCTTC
cdr3_aa: CASSQDGYYGYTF

clone_size: .
v_call: TRBV2
d_call: .
j_call: TRBJ2-3
cdr3_nt: TGTGCCAGCTCCAGGGCCCCCCCAGTCACAGATACGCAGTATTTT
cdr3_aa: CASSRAPPVTDTQYF

clone_size: .
v_call: TRBV28
d_call: .
j_call: TRBJ2-7
cdr3_nt: TGTGCCAGCAATATACAGGGTTTGTACGAGCAGTACTTC
cdr3_aa: CASNIQGLYEQYF

clone_size: .
v_call: TRBV5-1
d_call: TRBD1
j_call: TRBJ1-2
cdr3_nt: TGCGCCAGCAGCTTGGACAGGGGGCAAGGCTACACCTTC
cdr3_aa: CASSLDRGQGYTF

clone_size: .
v_call: TRBV5-1
d_call: .
j_call: TRBJ1-1
cdr3_nt: TGCGCCAGCAGCGTCCCGGGAGGGGGAGCTTTCTTT
cdr3_aa: CASSVPGGGAFF

clone_size: .
v_call: TRBV6-4
d_call: .
j_call: TRBJ1-1
cdr3_nt: TGTGCCAGCAGTGTACAGGTAAACACTGAAGCTTTCTTT
cdr3_aa: CASSVQVNTEAFF

clone_size: .
v_call: TRBV6-6
d_call: TRBD1
j_call: TRBJ2-7
cdr3_nt: TGTGCCAGCAGTTGGGACAGGGGCGTAATCTACGAGCAGTACTTC
cdr3_aa: CASSWDRGVIYEQYF

clone_size: .
v_call: TRBV10-1
d_call: .
j_call: TRBJ1-6
cdr3_nt: TGCGCCAGCAGTGAGACGAACGGGTTAAGCTCACCCCTCCACTTT
cdr3_aa: CASSETNGLSSPLHF

clone_size: .
v_call: TRBV6-5
d_call: .
j_call: TRBJ2-7
cdr3_nt: TGTGCCAGCAGTTACTTAGGACACCGCGCCTACGAGCAGTACTTC
cdr3_aa: CASSYLGHRAYEQYF

clone_size: .
v_call: TRBV9
d_call: TRBD2
j_call: TRBJ2-2
cdr3_nt: TGTGCCAGCGCTAGCGGGGGGGCCGCGGGGGAGCTGTTTTTT
cdr3_aa: CASASGGAAGELFF

clone_size: .
v_call: TRBV12-5
d_call: TRBD1
j_call: TRBJ2-7
cdr3_nt: TGTGCTAGTGGTTTGGCAGCCGGGACAGGGGGCACCTACGAGCAGTACTTC
cdr3_aa: CASGLAAGTGGTYEQYF

clone_size: .
v_call: TRBV3-1/TRBV3-2
d_call: TRBD1
j_call: TRBJ2-1
cdr3_nt: TGTGCCAGCAGCCGCCTCCGGGACAGTAGCAATGAGCAGTTCTTC
cdr3_aa: CASSRLRDSSNEQFF

clone_size: once
v_call: TRBV9
d_call: .
j_call: TRBJ1-5
cdr3_nt: TGTGCCAGCAGCGTAGGACAGGGCAATCAGCCCCAGCATTTT
cdr3_aa: CASSVGQGNQPQHF

clone_size: .
v_call: TRBV4-1
d_call: TRBD2
j_call: TRBJ2-3
cdr3_nt: TGCGCCAGCAGCCAAGTCCGGACTAGTACTAGCACAGATACGCAGTATTTT
cdr3_aa: CASSQVRTSTSTDTQYF

clone_size: .
v_call: TRBV10-3
d_call: .
j_call: TRBJ2-3
cdr3_nt: TGTGCCATCAGCTCCACCCGGGGCACAGATACGCAGTATTTT
cdr3_aa: CAISSTRGTDTQYF

clone_size: few
v_call: TRBV5-6
d_call: TRBD1
j_call: TRBJ1-1
cdr3_nt: TGTGCCAGCAGCGTAACAGGGGACGCGCGCCGACGCGCTTTCTTT
cdr3_aa: CASSVTGDARRRAFF

clone_size: .
v_call: TRBV4-1
d_call: TRBD1
j_call: TRBJ2-7
cdr3_nt: TGCGCCAGCAGCCAATCTTACACCGGGACAGGGCGCGAGCAGTACTTC
cdr3_aa: CASSQSYTGTGREQYF

clone_size: .
v_call: TRBV10-1
d_call: TRBD1
j_call: TRBJ2-2
cdr3_nt: TGCGCCAGCAGTGGCCGTACCGGGACAGGGACCGACACCGGGGAGCTGTTTTTT
cdr3_aa: CASSGRTGTGTDTGELFF

clone_size: few
v_call: TRBV29-1
d_call: .
j_call: TRBJ2-3
cdr3_nt: TGCAGCGTTGATGGGGGGGACAACACAGATACGCAGTATTTT
cdr3_aa: CSVDGGDNTDTQYF

clone_size: .
v_call: TRBV18
d_call: TRBD1
j_call: TRBJ1-5
cdr3_nt: TGTGCCAGCTCACACAGGGGCGACCGACAGCCCCAGCATTTT
cdr3_aa: CASSHRGDRQPQHF

clone_size: .
v_call: TRBV28
d_call: .
j_call: TRBJ1-4
cdr3_nt: TGTGCCAGCCGGAAGTATGACAGGTGGGGTGAAAAACTGTTTTTT
cdr3_aa: CASRKYDRWGEKLFF

clone_size: few
v_call: TRBV12-3/TRBV12-4
d_call: TRBD1
j_call: TRBJ2-7
cdr3_nt: TGTGCCAGCAGCTCGACAGGGTTGTACGAGCAGTACTTC
cdr3_aa: CASSSTGLYEQYF